Included here is one T cell receptor beta chain sequence, with context. Its target antigen remains unknown. Qualities for individual bases were not recorded, and no much larger clone is one base off. The data belong to a study of early T cells in non-severe SARS-CoV-2 infection (dated by TCRdb to the early 2020s). Describing the broader study: Because TCR sequencing relied on bulk RNA taken from unsorted whole blood, pairing of alpha and beta chains was not possible. Paper-wide results and their limitations: VDJdb matching was skewed toward anti-spike CD8 responses, so virus-specific expansions were likely underestimated and private and CD4 specificities were missed.

V loses 6 bases of germline sequence and J loses 2 bases, and the interval between the two ends is 11 bases. From its cysteine to its phenylalanine, the CDR3 spans 13 amino acids. Kept here is only the CDR3 DNA, which spans 39 bases and is read in frame from base 1. For CDR1 and CDR2, the germline V gene lists MDHEN and SYDVKM. Set within a cohort of healthcare workers in London, UK, this nested case-control study involved weekly PCR testing of nasopharyngeal swabs along with blood sampling. Healthcare workers were recruited between 23 and 31 March 2020, during the week of the UK lockdown, and were followed weekly for up to 16 weeks. Library generation was performed with 5' RACE. Sequencer: NextSeq 500. Unique molecular identifiers were attached to individual cDNA molecules in the TCR library protocol so that sequencing error and PCR bias could be corrected. TCR alpha and beta chains were both sequenced, and the abundances of alpha and beta sequences in each sample were closely correlated with each other. As for how the authors treated the data: Decombinator V4 was used to perform V gene, J gene and CDR3 annotation of TCR sequences. TCRs were defined as expanded if a significant change between any two time points was detected under a Poisson model with p below 0.0001. TCR abundances were normalised to the total number of TCRs sequenced in each sample and reported as counts per million. MAIT TCRs were defined by TRAV1-2 paired with TRAJ12, TRAJ20 or TRAJ33, and iNKT TCRs by TRAV10 paired with TRAJ18. VDJdb, accessed 1 November 2021, was searched for CMV, EBV and SARS-CoV-2 annotated TCRs, with TCRs annotated for multiple antigens excluded. TCRdb reworked the public reads: Q25 trimming with fastp, MiXCR clone assembly, productive beta chains retained. Here each entry gathers all rows of one CDR3 protein and keeps the most common genes and DNA. TCRdb's processing, not the study's, gives the V and J calls here. The sample has 20,000 to 25,000 distinct CDR3 sequences on record, 5% of them singletons. Of the sample, 4% to 5.5% is held by the ten largest clones.

Recombination connected TRBV28 to TRBJ2-7; a tentative D match to TRBD1 spans 5 bases. Source material: whole blood. This TCR was sampled from an adult who was a healthcare worker with PCR-confirmed SARS-CoV-2 infection or an uninfected control (not recorded which). The DNA sequence is TGTGCCAGCAGGGGGCAGGGTGCCTACGAGCAGTACTTC. Translated, this gives CASRGQGAYEQYF.